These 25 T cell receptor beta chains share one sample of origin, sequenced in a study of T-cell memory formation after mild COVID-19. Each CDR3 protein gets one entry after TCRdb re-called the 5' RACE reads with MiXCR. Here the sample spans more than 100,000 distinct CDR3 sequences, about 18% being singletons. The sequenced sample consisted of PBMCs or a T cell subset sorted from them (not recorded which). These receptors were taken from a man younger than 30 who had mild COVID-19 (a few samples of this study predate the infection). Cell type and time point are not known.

The CDR3 DNA sequence: TGCAGTGTCACGTCGATGGTCACCGGGGAGCTGTTTTTT. It encodes CSVTSMVTGELFF. The chain joins TRBV20-1 to TRBJ2-2, with no clear D. The CDR3 extends over 13 amino acids. Germline CDR1 reads DFQATT; CDR2 reads SNEGSKA (reference sequence). V dropped 7 bases and J dropped 4 bases, with 13 bases sitting between them.

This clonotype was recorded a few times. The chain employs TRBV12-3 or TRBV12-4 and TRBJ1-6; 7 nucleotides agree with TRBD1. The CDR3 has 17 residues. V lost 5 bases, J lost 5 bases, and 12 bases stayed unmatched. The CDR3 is CASSAPKGGRNNSPLHF. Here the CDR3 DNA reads TGTGCCAGCAGTGCCCCTAAAGGGGGCAGGAATAATTCACCCCTCCACTTT.

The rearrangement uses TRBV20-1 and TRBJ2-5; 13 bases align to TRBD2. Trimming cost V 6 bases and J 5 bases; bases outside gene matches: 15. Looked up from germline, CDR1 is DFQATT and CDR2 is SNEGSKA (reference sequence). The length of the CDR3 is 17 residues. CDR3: CSALLTSGGPAPETQYF. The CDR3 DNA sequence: TGCAGTGCACTTCTGACTAGCGGGGGGCCTGCTCCGGAGACCCAGTACTTC.

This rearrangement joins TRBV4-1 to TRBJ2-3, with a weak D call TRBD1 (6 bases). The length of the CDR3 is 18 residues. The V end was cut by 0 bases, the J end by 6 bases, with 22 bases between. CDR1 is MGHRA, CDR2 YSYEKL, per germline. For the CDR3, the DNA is TGCGCCAGCAGCCAAGATCCAGGGGACAAGGGGTTTATGGATACGCAGTATTTT. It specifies CASSQDPGDKGFMDTQYF.

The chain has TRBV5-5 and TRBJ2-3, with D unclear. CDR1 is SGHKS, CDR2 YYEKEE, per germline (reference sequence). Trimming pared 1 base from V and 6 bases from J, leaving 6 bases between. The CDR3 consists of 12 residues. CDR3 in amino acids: CASSLILDTQYF. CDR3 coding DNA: TGTGCCAGCAGCTTGATTTTGGATACGCAGTATTTT.

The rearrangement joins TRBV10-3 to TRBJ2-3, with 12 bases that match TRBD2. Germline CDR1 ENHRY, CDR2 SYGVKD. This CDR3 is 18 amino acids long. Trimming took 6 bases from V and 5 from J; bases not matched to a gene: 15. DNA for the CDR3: TGTGCCATCAGGAGACTAGCGGGGGCTCCTGGGTCGGTAGATACGCAGTATTTT. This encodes CAIRRLAGAPGSVDTQYF.

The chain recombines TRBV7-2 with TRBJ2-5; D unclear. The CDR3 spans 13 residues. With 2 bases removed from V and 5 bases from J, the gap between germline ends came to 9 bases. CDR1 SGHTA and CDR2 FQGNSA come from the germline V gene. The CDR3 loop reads CASSLQEGETQYF. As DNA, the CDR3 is TGTGCCAGCAGCTTACAAGAAGGGGAGACCCAGTACTTC.

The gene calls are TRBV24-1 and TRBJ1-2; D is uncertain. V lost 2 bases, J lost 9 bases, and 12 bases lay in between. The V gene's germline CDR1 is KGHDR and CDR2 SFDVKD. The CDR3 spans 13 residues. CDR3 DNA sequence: TGTGCCACCAGTGATTCGAATCTGTGGTGCTACACCTTC. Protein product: CATSDSNLWCYTF.

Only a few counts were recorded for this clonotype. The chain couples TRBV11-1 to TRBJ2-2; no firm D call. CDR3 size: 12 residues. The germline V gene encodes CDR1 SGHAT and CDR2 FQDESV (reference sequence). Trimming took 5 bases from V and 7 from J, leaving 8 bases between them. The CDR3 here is CASSRESGELFF. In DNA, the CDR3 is TGTGCCAGCAGCCGCGAAAGCGGGGAGCTGTTTTTT.

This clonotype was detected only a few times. CDR3 DNA sequence: TGTGCCAGCAGTCTAGTCGGGGGGCCCAATGAGCAGTTCTTC. This translates into CASSLVGGPNEQFF. This chain connects TRBV9 to TRBJ2-1; maybe TRBD2 (7 bases). The V end lost 5 bases, the J end lost 6 bases, and 15 bases lay between the germline ends. This CDR3 has 14 amino acids. CDR1 is SGDLS, CDR2 YYNGEE, per germline.

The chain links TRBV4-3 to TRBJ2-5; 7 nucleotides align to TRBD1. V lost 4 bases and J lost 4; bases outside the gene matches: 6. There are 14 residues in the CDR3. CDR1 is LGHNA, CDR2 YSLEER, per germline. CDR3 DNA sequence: TGCGCCAGCAGCCGCGACAGGGCCGGAGAGACCCAGTACTTC. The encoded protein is CASSRDRAGETQYF.

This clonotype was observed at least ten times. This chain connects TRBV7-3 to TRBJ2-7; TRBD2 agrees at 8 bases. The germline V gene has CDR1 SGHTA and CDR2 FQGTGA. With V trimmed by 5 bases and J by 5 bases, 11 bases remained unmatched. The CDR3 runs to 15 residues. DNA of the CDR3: TGTGCCAGCAGCCCCGCCGGGACTAGTTCCCACGAGCAGTACTTC. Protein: CASSPAGTSSHEQYF.

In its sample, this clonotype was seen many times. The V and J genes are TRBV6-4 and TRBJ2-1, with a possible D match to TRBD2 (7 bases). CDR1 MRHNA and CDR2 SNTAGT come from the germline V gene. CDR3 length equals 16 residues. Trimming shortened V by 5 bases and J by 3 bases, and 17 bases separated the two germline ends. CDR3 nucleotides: TGTGCCAGCAGTCCCGAGGCGGGGGCCGTCTACAATGAGCAGTTCTTC. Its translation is CASSPEAGAVYNEQFF.

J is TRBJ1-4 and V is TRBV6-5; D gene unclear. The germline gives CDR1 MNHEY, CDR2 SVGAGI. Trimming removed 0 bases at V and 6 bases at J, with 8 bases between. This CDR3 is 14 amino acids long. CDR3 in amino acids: CASSYSAPYEKLFF. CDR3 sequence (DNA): TGTGCCAGCAGTTACTCGGCCCCCTATGAAAAACTGTTTTTT.

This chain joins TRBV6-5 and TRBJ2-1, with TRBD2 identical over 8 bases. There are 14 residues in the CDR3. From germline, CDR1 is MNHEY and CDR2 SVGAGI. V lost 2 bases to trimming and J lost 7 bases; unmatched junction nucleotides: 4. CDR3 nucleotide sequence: TGTGCCAGCAGTTACCCGGGGGGGCGGAATGAGCAGTTCTTC. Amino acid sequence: CASSYPGGRNEQFF.

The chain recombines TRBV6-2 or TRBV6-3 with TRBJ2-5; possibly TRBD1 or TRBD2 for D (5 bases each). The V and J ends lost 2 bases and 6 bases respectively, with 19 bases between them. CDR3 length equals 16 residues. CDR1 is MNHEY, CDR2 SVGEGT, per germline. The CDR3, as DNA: TGTGCCAGCAGTTACCGTCCTGGCAGGGAGATAAAGACCCAGTACTTC. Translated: CASSYRPGREIKTQYF.

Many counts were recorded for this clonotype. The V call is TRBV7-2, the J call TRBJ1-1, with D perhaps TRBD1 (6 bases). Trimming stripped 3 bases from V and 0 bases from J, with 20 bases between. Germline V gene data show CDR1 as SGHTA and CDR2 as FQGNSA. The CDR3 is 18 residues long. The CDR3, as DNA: TGTGCCAGCAGCTTCACAGGGCGCAAATCCATCATGAACACTGAAGCTTTCTTT. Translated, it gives CASSFTGRKSIMNTEAFF. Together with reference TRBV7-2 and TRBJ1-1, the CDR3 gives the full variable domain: GAGVSQSPSNKVTEKGKDVELRCDPISGHTALYWYRQSLGQGLEFLIYFQGNSAPDKSGLPSDRFSAERTGGSVSTLTIQRTQQEDSAVYLCASSFTGRKSIMNTEAFFGQGTRLTVV.

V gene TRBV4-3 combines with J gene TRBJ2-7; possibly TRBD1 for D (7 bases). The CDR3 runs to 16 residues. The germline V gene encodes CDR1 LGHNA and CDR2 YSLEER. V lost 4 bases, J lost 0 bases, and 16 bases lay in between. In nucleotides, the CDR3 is TGCGCCAGCAGCCGGCATGCGGGACAGCTCTCCTACGAGCAGTACTTC. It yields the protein CASSRHAGQLSYEQYF.

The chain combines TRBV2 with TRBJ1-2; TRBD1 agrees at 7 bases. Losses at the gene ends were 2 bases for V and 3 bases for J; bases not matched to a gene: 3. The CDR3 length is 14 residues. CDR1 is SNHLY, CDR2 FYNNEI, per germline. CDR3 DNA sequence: TGTGCCAGCAGTGAACTTACAGGGGACTATGGCTACACCTTC. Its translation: CASSELTGDYGYTF.

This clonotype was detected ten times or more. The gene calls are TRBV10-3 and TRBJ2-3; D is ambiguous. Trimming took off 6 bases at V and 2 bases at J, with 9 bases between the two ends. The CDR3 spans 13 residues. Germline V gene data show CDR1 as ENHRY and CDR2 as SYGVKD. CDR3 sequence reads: CAISPPNTDTQYF. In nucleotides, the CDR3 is TGTGCCATCAGCCCTCCCAACACAGATACGCAGTATTTT.

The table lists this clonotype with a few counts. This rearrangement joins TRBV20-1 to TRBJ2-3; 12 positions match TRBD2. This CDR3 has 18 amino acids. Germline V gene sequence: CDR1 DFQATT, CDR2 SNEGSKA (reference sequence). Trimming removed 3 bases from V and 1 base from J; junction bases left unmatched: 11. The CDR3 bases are TGCAGTGCTAGGGAACTAGCGGGGGGTCTTCCTCGCACAGATACGCAGTATTTT. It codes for CSARELAGGLPRTDTQYF.

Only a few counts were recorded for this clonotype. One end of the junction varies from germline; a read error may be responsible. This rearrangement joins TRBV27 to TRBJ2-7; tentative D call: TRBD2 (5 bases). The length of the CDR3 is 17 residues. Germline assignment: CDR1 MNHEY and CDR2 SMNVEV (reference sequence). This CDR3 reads CASSSDGGTRGSHEQYF. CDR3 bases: TGTGCCAGCAGTTCGGACGGAGGAACTAGAGGCTCCCACGAGCAGTACTTC.

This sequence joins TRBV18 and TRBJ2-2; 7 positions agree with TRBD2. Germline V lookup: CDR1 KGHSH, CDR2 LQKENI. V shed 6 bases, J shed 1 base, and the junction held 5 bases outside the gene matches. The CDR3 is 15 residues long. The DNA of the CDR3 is TGTGCCAGCTCCCCCAAGCGGGGGAACACCGGGGAGCTGTTTTTT. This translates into CASSPKRGNTGELFF. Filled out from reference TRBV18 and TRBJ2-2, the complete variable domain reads NAGVMQNPRHLVRRRGQEARLRCSPMKGHSHVYWYRQLPEEGLKFMVYLQKENIIDESGMPKERFSAEFPKEGPSILRIQQVVRGDSAAYFCASSPKRGNTGELFFGEGSRLTVL.

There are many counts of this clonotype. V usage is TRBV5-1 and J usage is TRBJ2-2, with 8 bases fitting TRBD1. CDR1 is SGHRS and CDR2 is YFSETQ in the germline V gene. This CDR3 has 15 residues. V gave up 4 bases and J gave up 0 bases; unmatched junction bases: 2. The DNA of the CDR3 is TGCGCCAGCAGCCCGGGACAGGCGAACACCGGGGAGCTGTTTTTT. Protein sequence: CASSPGQANTGELFF.

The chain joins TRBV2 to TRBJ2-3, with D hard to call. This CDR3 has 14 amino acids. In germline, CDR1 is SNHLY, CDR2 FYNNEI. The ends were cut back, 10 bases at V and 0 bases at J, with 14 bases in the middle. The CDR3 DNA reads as TGTGCCACAAGGGCAGCGCCTAGCACAGATACGCAGTATTTT. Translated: CATRAAPSTDTQYF.